One T cell receptor beta chain is described in this entry. What it binds is not known. The record originates from a study of CD8 T cells in Susac syndrome. The overall study: When their blood was taken, patients with Susac syndrome were therapy-naive, taking corticosteroids, or taking intravenous immunoglobulin alone.

General observations from the study: The CD4+ T cell repertoires of Susac syndrome were found to show no clonal expansion.

Sequencing targeted TCR beta in T cells from blood (CD8+ and CD4+). V lost 8 bases and J 1 base, leaving 15 bases between the germline ends. CDR1 is SQVTM and CDR2 is ANQGSEA in the germline V gene. The CDR3 is 14 residues long. RNA in amounts of roughly 0.5 to 1 ug was reverse transcribed with random hexamers. An immunoSEQ multiplex PCR generated amplified TCR beta CDR3 products spanning 54 Vbeta and 13 Jbeta. TCRdb independently ran MiXCR on the immunoSEQ multiplex PCR reads; one entry per CDR3 protein. This sample has about 140,000 distinct CDR3 sequences, with more than 90% found just once. The sample comprised CD4+ T cells from PBMCs. The sequence was obtained from a human donor with Susac syndrome. The genes are TRBV29-1 and TRBJ1-3, with D perhaps TRBD1 (5 bases). In DNA, the CDR3 is TGCAGCATCCATGGAGGGGCATCTGGAAACACCATATATTTT. It specifies CSIHGGASGNTIYF.